This T cell receptor beta chain was recovered during a study of graft-versus-host responses after intestinal transplantation. Study summary: Each recipient received a multivisceral, liver-intestinal, or isolated intestinal graft. Overall study findings and caveats: Marrow from the recipient contained GvH clones, some of which had appeared first in ileum or blood.

Assay: immunoSEQ multiplex PCR; the TCRdb copy retains only in-frame clones and omits some. The sample includes approximately 18,000 clones, about 40% of them seen just once. Plating of about 200,000 CFSE-labeled responder cells was done together with about 200,000 irradiated, violet-dye-labeled stimulator cells. Germline CDR1 is SGHRS and CDR2 is YFSETQ. The CDR3 is 15 amino acids. The trim removed 4 bases at V and 5 bases at J, leaving 9 bases unmatched. The gene calls are TRBV5-1 and TRBJ2-7, with TRBD2 identical over 10 bases. The material was alloreactive CD4+ T cells from a mixed lymphocyte reaction culture, obtained before transplantation. Subset defined: CFSE-low proliferating T cells sorted from roughly six-day pre-transplant mixed lymphocyte reaction (GvH or HvG direction). The clonotype comes from a human patient who was an organ donor for intestinal transplantation. The CDR3 is CASSLLAGEWNEQYF. The CDR3 coding sequence is TGCGCCAGCAGCCTCCTAGCGGGAGAGTGGAACGAGCAGTACTTC.